These 12 T cell receptor beta chains originate from one sample sequenced in a study of cytomegalovirus exposure and HLA in healthy donors. 60 Vbeta and 13 Jbeta primers were used in PCR. Some clones are missing from TCRdb's copy, which holds only in-frame ones; the method was immunoSEQ multiplex PCR. The table has about 150,000 clones, around 80% seen once. Input material: PBMCs. These receptors came from a woman in her 40s in good health and CMV-seropositive.

This chain connects TRBV30 to TRBJ1-1, with D perhaps matching TRBD1 (5 bases). Germline CDR1 reads GTSNPN; CDR2 reads SVGIG (reference sequence). Between the trimmed V and J ends, which lost 3 bases and 4 bases, there was a span of 12 bases. The CDR3 runs 13 residues. This CDR3 reads CAWSRGEGTEAFF. CDR3 DNA sequence: TGTGCCTGGAGCCGGGGGGAGGGCACTGAAGCTTTCTTT.

V usage is TRBV28 and J usage is TRBJ1-2; 7 bases fit TRBD1. This CDR3 has 15 amino acids. The junction had 9 bases not matched to a gene; V was cut back by 4 bases and J by 4 bases. Germline V gene data show CDR1 as MDHEN and CDR2 as SYDVKM. CDR3 DNA sequence: TGTGCCAGCAGTTCGCCGGACAGGAGATTCTATGGCTACACCTTC. Its translation is CASSSPDRRFYGYTF.

The rearrangement uses TRBV7-9 and TRBJ2-2; unclear D gene. V gave up 7 bases and J gave up 5 bases, with 8 bases separating them. The CDR3 extends over 12 amino acids. Germline values: CDR1 SEHNR, CDR2 FQNEAQ (reference sequence). The CDR3: CASTSLTGELFF. CDR3 bases: TGTGCCAGCACCTCCCTGACCGGGGAGCTGTTTTTT. The whole variable domain, remainder taken from reference TRBV7-9 and TRBJ2-2, is DTGVSQNPRHKITKRGQNVTFRCDPISEHNRLYWYRQTLGQGPEFLTYFQNEAQLEKSRLLSDRFSAERPKGSFSTLEIQRTEQGDSAMYLCASTSLTGELFFGEGSRLTVL.

This chain links TRBV14 with TRBJ1-6, with D possibly matching TRBD1 (5 bases). V was shortened by 1 base and J by 7 bases, with 14 bases between the two germline ends. The CDR3 is made up of 16 amino acids. In germline, CDR1 is SGHDN, CDR2 FVKESK. The CDR3 DNA is TGTGCCAGCAGCCAAGCCAGGGAATTTCTGAATTCACCCCTCCACTTT. Translated, it gives CASSQAREFLNSPLHF.

This chain connects TRBV7-2 to TRBJ2-1, with TRBD2 matching 11 bases. CDR1 is SGHTA, CDR2 FQGNSA, per germline. The CDR3 is made up of 14 amino acids. J lost 13 bases, V lost 6 bases, and 11 bases had no gene match. The CDR3 DNA sequence: TGTGCCAGCAGTATTACTAGCGGGAGTCCCTTTCAGTTCTTC. Amino acid sequence: CASSITSGSPFQFF.

The rearrangement links TRBV30 to TRBJ2-5; 9 bases match TRBD2. Germline V gene lookup returns CDR1 GTSNPN and CDR2 SVGIG (reference sequence). This CDR3 contains 16 residues. The J segment lost 2 bases and the V segment lost 2 bases, leaving 9 bases of the junction unmatched. The CDR3 DNA follows: TGTGCCTGGAGTCTGGGGATAGCGGGGGCGCAAGAGACCCAGTACTTC. It codes for CAWSLGIAGAQETQYF.

This chain joins TRBV18 and TRBJ2-1, with a weak D call TRBD2 (7 bases). Trimming cost V 3 bases and J 9 bases, with 15 bases left between them. In germline, CDR1 is KGHSH, CDR2 LQKENI. The CDR3 spans 14 residues. CDR3 in amino acids: CASSPPLGGGEQFF. CDR3 DNA sequence: TGTGCCAGCTCACCCCCGCTAGGGGGGGGTGAGCAGTTCTTC.

V is TRBV6-1 and J is TRBJ1-5; D may be TRBD1 (5 bases). Trimming took off 10 bases at V and 5 bases at J, with 15 bases between the two ends. This CDR3 is 13 amino acids long. In germline, CDR1 is MNHNS, CDR2 SASEGT. The CDR3 region is CAISSGWDQPQHF. The CDR3, as DNA: TGTGCCATCTCGTCAGGGTGGGATCAGCCCCAGCATTTT.

The chain joins TRBV18 to TRBJ1-1, with 7 nucleotides matching TRBD1. This CDR3 comprises 14 residues. Trimming took 0 bases from V and 4 from J; bases not matched to a gene: 2. The germline CDR1 and CDR2 sequences are KGHSH and LQKENI. Here the CDR3 reads CASSPPSGGTEAFF. The CDR3 DNA reads as TGTGCCAGCTCACCACCGTCAGGGGGCACTGAAGCTTTCTTT.

The V call is TRBV10-3, the J call TRBJ1-1; D gene unclear. The CDR3 totals 16 residues. V lost 3 bases to trimming and J lost 4 bases, with 18 bases between them. The germline CDR1 and CDR2 sequences are ENHRY and SYGVKD. The CDR3 region has the DNA TGTGCCATCAGTGATCCTAGTCGGGGAAGAGGCACTGAAGCTTTCTTT. Its protein is CAISDPSRGRGTEAFF.

This chain joins TRBV27 and TRBJ1-2; D perhaps matches TRBD1 (6 bases). Trimming removed 5 bases at V and 4 bases at J, with 11 bases between. CDR1 and CDR2 (germline): MNHEY, SMNVEV (reference sequence). The CDR3 is made up of 13 amino acids. CDR3: CASSGGAGYGYTF. The CDR3 DNA follows: TGTGCCAGCAGTGGGGGGGCGGGCTATGGCTACACCTTC.

V gene TRBV2 combines with J gene TRBJ1-1; D remains unclear. Germline CDR1 reads SNHLY; CDR2 reads FYNNEI. V lost 6 bases, J lost 1 base, and 9 bases lay in between. The CDR3 extends over 13 amino acids. As DNA, the CDR3 is TGTGCCAGCAGGACTAGTCGGAACACTGAAGCTTTCTTT. It codes for CASRTSRNTEAFF. Together with reference TRBV2 and TRBJ1-1, the CDR3 gives the full variable domain: EPEVTQTPSHQVTQMGQEVILRCVPISNHLYFYWYRQILGQKVEFLVSFYNNEISEKSEIFDDQFSVERPDGSNFTLKIRSTKLEDSAMYFCASRTSRNTEAFFGQGTRLTVV.